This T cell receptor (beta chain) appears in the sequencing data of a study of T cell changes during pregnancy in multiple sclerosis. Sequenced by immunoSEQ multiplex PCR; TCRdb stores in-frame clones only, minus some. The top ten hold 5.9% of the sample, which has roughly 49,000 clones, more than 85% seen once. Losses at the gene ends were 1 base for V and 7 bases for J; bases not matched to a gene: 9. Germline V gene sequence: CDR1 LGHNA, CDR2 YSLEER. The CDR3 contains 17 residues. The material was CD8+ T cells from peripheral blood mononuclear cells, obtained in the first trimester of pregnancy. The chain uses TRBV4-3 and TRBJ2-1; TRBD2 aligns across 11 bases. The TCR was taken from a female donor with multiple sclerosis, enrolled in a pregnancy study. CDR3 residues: CASSQGPLAGDWNEQFF. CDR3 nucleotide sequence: TGCGCCAGCAGCCAAGGTCCACTAGCGGGAGACTGGAATGAGCAGTTCTTC.